These 3 T cell receptor beta chains were all obtained from the same sample, sequenced in a study of CD8+CD57+ T cells in acquired aplastic anemia. For CDR3 and TCR beta VDJ profiling, genomic DNA was the template used. TCRdb re-analysed the reads in MiXCR, keeping a single row per CDR3 protein. The sample lists approximately 270,000 distinct CDR3 sequences, around 60% seen once, with 8% in the top ten. Sequencing was carried out using sorted CD4+, CD8+, or CD8+CD57+ T cells (not recorded which) from PBMCs. The receptors here all came from a human donor with severe aplastic anemia or a healthy control (not recorded which).

Notes on this clonotype: Relative to the germline gene, one junction end is altered; a read error may explain this. The chain uses TRBV7-9 and TRBJ1-4, with 7 bases matching TRBD1. CDR3 length: 9 residues. CDR1 is SEHNR, CDR2 FQNEAQ, per germline (reference sequence). CDR3 nucleotides: TGTGCCGGGGGGGACAGCGACATTTTT. The encoded protein is CAGGDSDIF. Full variable domain (remainder filled in from reference TRBV7-9 and TRBJ1-4): DTGVSQNPRHKITKRGQNVTFRCDPISEHNRLYWYRQTLGQGPEFLTYFQNEAQLEKSRLLSDRFSAERPKGSFSTLEIQRTEQGDSAMYLCAGGDSDIFGSGTQLSVL.

The chain has TRBV2 and TRBJ1-1, with a weak D call TRBD1 (6 bases). V lost 7 bases and J 0 bases, leaving 9 bases between the germline ends. CDR3 length: 13 amino acids. Germline V gene data show CDR1 as SNHLY and CDR2 as FYNNEI. DNA for the CDR3: TGTGCCAGCAAGAGGGGGGTGAACACTGAAGCTTTCTTT. Translation: CASKRGVNTEAFF.

This clonotype was observed a handful of times. The chain couples TRBV20-1 to TRBJ2-3; D gene unclear. CDR1 DFQATT and CDR2 SNEGSKA come from the germline V gene (reference sequence). The V end was cut by 2 bases, the J end by 1 base, with 10 bases between. This CDR3 region has 14 residues. The CDR3 nucleotides read TGCAGTGCTAGATCGCCGGGCCGCACAGATACGCAGTATTTT. This translates into CSARSPGRTDTQYF.